The source of this T cell receptor (beta chain) is a study of shared clonotypes between healthy human individuals. The CDR3 sequence is 14 residues long. Germline V lookup: CDR1 GTSNPN, CDR2 SVGIG (reference sequence). Researchers ran the assay at a deep level. Original analysis: Junction-only immunoSEQ data arrived without quality scores, meaning filtering differed. Using immunoSEQ multiplex PCR, the repertoire was profiled, and TCRdb retains in-frame clones only, with some absent. The V and J calls and the clone size are those of that table, but D and trimming were determined from the DNA. Of 450,000 to 500,000 clones listed, over 75% are singletons. Notes on this clone: Its antigen is still unknown. A far larger clone is just one base off, so this is likely a read error. The same CDR3 arises from other DNA sequences in this sample as well.

General study findings and limits: Sampling involved blood alone; tissue repertoires likely differ.

The receptor was derived from a woman aged 40 to 50 in good health. Some clones in this sample may be carry-over from other donors' samples. The chain joins TRBV30 to TRBJ1-5; 9 positions agree with TRBD1. The specimen sequenced was PBMCs. Here the CDR3 reads CAWSTQGANQPQHF. As DNA, the CDR3 is TGTGCCTGGAGTACACAGGGGGCGAATCAGCCACAGCATTTT.